Presented here are 32 T cell receptor beta chains from one specimen sequenced in a study of blood T cell repertoires in COVID-19. Sequencing used immunoSEQ multiplex PCR; TCRdb keeps in-frame clones, though not all of them. This sample carries around 140,000 clones, around 90% of them seen once, and the ten largest clones take 1.5% to 1.9%. Sequenced material: peripheral blood. These TCRs come from a woman aged 55-70 years with acute or convalescent COVID-19.

The chain couples TRBV4-1 to TRBJ2-5; TRBD1 matches 10 bases. This CDR3 spans 16 amino acids. The trim removed 2 bases at V and 5 bases at J, leaving 8 bases unmatched. The V gene's germline CDR1 is MGHRA and CDR2 YSYEKL. CDR3: CASSQPGTGVGETQYF. The CDR3 region has the DNA TGCGCCAGCAGCCAACCCGGGACAGGGGTGGGGGAGACCCAGTACTTC.

The chain employs TRBV7-2 and TRBJ2-1; 7 bases fit TRBD2. The V and J ends lost 0 bases and 8 bases, in that order; junction bases with no gene match: 13. Germline CDR1 SGHTA, CDR2 FQGNSA. The CDR3 totals 17 residues. CDR3 DNA sequence: TGTGCCAGCAGCTTAGCGTCCCAGCGGGGCCCCCCCCATGAGCAGTTCTTC. Its translation: CASSLASQRGPPHEQFF.

This chain joins TRBV5-4 and TRBJ2-7; D perhaps matches TRBD2 (6 bases). V lost 2 bases and J 6 bases, leaving 21 bases between the germline ends. Germline V gives CDR1 SGHNT, CDR2 YYREEE (reference sequence). The CDR3 runs 16 residues. CDR3 sequence (DNA): TGTGCCAGCAGCTTCTCTGCGGGGAGAGAAGGGGTCGAGCAGTACTTC. Its protein is CASSFSAGREGVEQYF.

This sequence joins TRBV3-1 (or the pseudogene TRBV3-2) and TRBJ2-3; D is possibly TRBD2 (5 bases). The CDR3 loop spans 15 amino acids. Trimming removed 0 bases from V and 4 bases from J, with 11 bases in between. The V gene's germline CDR1 is LGHDT and CDR2 YNNKEL (reference sequence). The CDR3 sequence is CASSQEDWRPDTQYF. In DNA, the CDR3 is TGTGCCAGCAGCCAAGAGGATTGGAGGCCAGATACGCAGTATTTT.

The chain's CDR3 is CATSRDLGGAGINEQFF. CDR3 DNA: TGTGCCACCAGCAGAGATCTAGGGGGGGCCGGAATCAATGAGCAGTTCTTC. The rearrangement uses TRBV15 and TRBJ2-1; D possibly corresponds to TRBD2 (7 bases). Trimming stripped 0 bases from V and 6 bases from J, with 18 bases between. Germline loops: CDR1 LNHNV, CDR2 YYDKDF (reference sequence). The CDR3 has 17 amino acids. Supplemented by reference TRBV15 and TRBJ2-1, the full variable domain reads DAMVIQNPRYQVTQFGKPVTLSCSQTLNHNVMYWYQQKSSQAPKLLFHYYDKDFNNEADTPDNFQSRRPNTSFCFLDIRSPGLGDTAMYLCATSRDLGGAGINEQFFGPGTRLTVL.

V gene TRBV12-5 combines with J gene TRBJ1-2; 9 positions agree with TRBD1. CDR3 size: 14 residues. Germline loops: CDR1 LGHNT, CDR2 FRNRAP. The V and J ends lost 1 base and 6 bases, in that order; junction bases with no gene match: 3. CDR3 DNA sequence: TGTGCTAGTGGTTTGGATACAGGGGGCCATGGCTACACCTTC. It is translated as CASGLDTGGHGYTF. The whole variable domain, remainder taken from reference TRBV12-5 and TRBJ1-2, is DARVTQTPRHKVTEMGQEVTMRCQPILGHNTVFWYRQTMMQGLELLAYFRNRAPLDDSGMPKDRFSAEMPDATLATLKIQPSEPRDSAVYFCASGLDTGGHGYTFGSGTRLTVV.

This clone is a singleton in its sample. The chain has TRBV6-2 or TRBV6-3 and TRBJ1-5, with TRBD1 as a possible D gene (5 bases). Germline CDR1 is MNHEY and CDR2 is SVGEGT. The CDR3 sequence is 15 residues long. Trimming removed 2 bases from V and 6 bases from J, with 14 bases in between. The CDR3: CASSYKGQYRQPQHF. The CDR3 DNA sequence: TGTGCCAGCAGTTACAAGGGGCAATATCGTCAGCCCCAGCATTTT.

This rearrangement joins TRBV19 to TRBJ2-5, with 7 bases lining up with TRBD1. The junction had 10 bases not matched to a gene; V was cut back by 7 bases and J by 5 bases. CDR3 length equals 14 residues. Germline V gene lookup returns CDR1 LNHDA and CDR2 SQIVND (reference sequence). CDR3 nucleotide sequence: TGTGCCAGTAAACCGACAGGGTTGATGGAGACCCAGTACTTC. Translated: CASKPTGLMETQYF.

This rearrangement joins TRBV6-1 to TRBJ1-1; 7 positions match TRBD1. The length of the CDR3 is 14 residues. The germline V gene encodes CDR1 MNHNS and CDR2 SASEGT. The junction had 7 bases not matched to a gene; V was cut back by 0 bases and J by 9 bases. DNA for the CDR3: TGTGCCAGCAGTGAAGCCACGACAGGGAGCAAAGCTTTCTTT. Its translation: CASSEATTGSKAFF.

V gene TRBV7-6 combines with J gene TRBJ2-2; D is possibly TRBD2 (6 bases). V lost 5 bases to trimming and J lost 1 base, with 14 bases between them. Germline lookup yields CDR1 SGHVS and CDR2 FNYEAQ. The CDR3 has 16 residues. The DNA of the CDR3 is TGTGCCAGCAGCCGCAGGGAGGCCCAGAACACCGGGGAGCTGTTTTTT. Translated, it gives CASSRREAQNTGELFF.

The V gene is TRBV6-2 or TRBV6-3, the J gene TRBJ2-5, with 7 bases aligning to TRBD1. V was pared by 6 bases and J by 4 bases, with 5 bases of the junction left unmatched. CDR1 and CDR2 (germline): MNHEY, SVGEGT. The CDR3 runs 13 residues. The CDR3 nucleotides read TGTGCCAGCAGCTGGACAGGCGGAGAGACCCAGTACTTC. Its translation: CASSWTGGETQYF.

The chain has TRBV3-1 (or the pseudogene TRBV3-2) and TRBJ1-2; D call uncertain. In germline, CDR1 is LGHDT, CDR2 YNNKEL (reference sequence). V gave up 0 bases and J gave up 7 bases, with 9 bases separating them. The CDR3 spans 13 residues. CDR3 in DNA: TGTGCCAGCAGCCAAGAGTCAGTAACTGGCTACACCTTC. Translating it yields CASSQESVTGYTF.

The CDR3 coding sequence is TGTGCCAGCAGCTTCACAGGGTTTCCTGGAAACACCATATATTTT. This gives the protein CASSFTGFPGNTIYF. This rearrangement joins TRBV9 to TRBJ1-3; TRBD1 is a possible D gene (6 bases). Germline V gene data show CDR1 as SGDLS and CDR2 as YYNGEE. Deletions cut 4 bases from V and 2 bases from J, with 13 bases between. The CDR3 spans 15 residues.

The V gene is TRBV4-3, the J gene TRBJ2-3, with unresolved D. The germline V gene has CDR1 LGHNA and CDR2 YSLEER. The CDR3 totals 13 residues. The V end was cut by 1 base, the J end by 2 bases, with 4 bases between. The CDR3 loop is CASSQAITDTQYF. In DNA, the CDR3 is TGCGCCAGCAGCCAAGCTATCACAGATACGCAGTATTTT.

The CDR3: CASRPSGTGGRQETQYF. CDR3 nucleotide sequence: TGTGCCAGTAGACCGTCCGGGACAGGGGGTCGACAAGAGACCCAGTACTTC. The rearrangement joins TRBV19 to TRBJ2-5, with 11 bases lining up with TRBD1. The CDR3 is made up of 17 amino acids. The germline V gene has CDR1 LNHDA and CDR2 SQIVND (reference sequence). The V gene end was trimmed by 6 bases and the J gene end by 2 bases; junction bases not matched to a gene: 11.

Points on this clone: One junction end does not reproduce the germline sequence, and a read error may be involved. This chain connects TRBV7-7 to TRBJ2-1; D may be TRBD2 (5 bases). The CDR3 contains 17 residues. Germline V lookup: CDR1 SSHAT, CDR2 FNYEAQ (reference sequence). The CDR3, as DNA: TGTGCTAGCAGCCAAATGATCGGGAACAGTCAGAACAATGAGCAGTTCTTC. This sequence encodes CASSQMIGNSQNNEQFF.

The chain links TRBV7-9 to TRBJ1-4; the match to TRBD1 covers 8 bases. Germline CDR1 SEHNR, CDR2 FQNEAQ (reference sequence). The trim removed 7 bases at V and 7 bases at J, leaving 8 bases unmatched. The length of the CDR3 is 14 residues. DNA for the CDR3: TGTGCCAGCACCCTGGACAGGGCGCGTGAAAAACTGTTTTTT. Translated: CASTLDRAREKLFF.

The chain carries TRBV5-1 and TRBJ2-5; D not certain. V gave up 0 bases and J gave up 3 bases, with 12 bases separating them. From germline, CDR1 is SGHRS and CDR2 YFSETQ. This CDR3 contains 15 residues. CDR3 nucleotide sequence: TGCGCCAGCAGCTTGGGGGCAGAATTTAAAGAGACCCAGTACTTC. Translation gives CASSLGAEFKETQYF.

The rearrangement uses TRBV19 and TRBJ1-1; 7 nucleotides agree with TRBD1. Losses at the gene ends were 10 bases for V and 0 bases for J; bases not matched to a gene: 5. CDR1 is LNHDA and CDR2 is SQIVND in the germline V gene (reference sequence). The CDR3 length is 13 residues. The CDR3 nucleotides are TGTGCCACTCAGACAGGGCTGAACACTGAAGCTTTCTTT. Translated: CATQTGLNTEAFF.

This clone was counted only a few times. This chain uses TRBV27 with TRBJ2-7; 9 bases fit TRBD1. V shed 7 bases, J shed 4 bases, and the junction held 8 bases outside the gene matches. This CDR3 contains 14 residues. CDR1 and CDR2 from the germline V gene are MNHEY and SMNVEV (reference sequence). The CDR3, as DNA: TGTGCCAGCAAGCCGGGACAGGGCCTTTACGAGCAGTACTTC. It codes for CASKPGQGLYEQYF.

The V call is TRBV30, the J call TRBJ1-6; TRBD1 might be the D (6 bases). The CDR3 is 13 residues long. Germline CDR1 GTSNPN, CDR2 SVGIG (reference sequence). V lost 1 base and J 15 bases, leaving 16 bases between the germline ends. CDR3 sequence: CAWSEDLTGHLHF. The CDR3 coding sequence is TGTGCCTGGAGTGAAGATCTTACGGGACACCTCCACTTT.

The J gene is TRBJ1-6, the V gene TRBV6-2 or TRBV6-3, with D perhaps TRBD1 (6 bases). Per germline, CDR1 MNHEY and CDR2 SVGEGT. This CDR3 is built from 16 residues. Between the trimmed V and J ends, which lost 6 bases and 0 bases, there was a span of 12 bases. The CDR3 here is CASSWTESSYNSPLHF. CDR3 DNA sequence: TGTGCCAGCAGCTGGACAGAGAGCTCCTATAATTCACCCCTCCACTTT.

V and J are TRBV4-3 and TRBJ2-2; 9 positions match TRBD2. This CDR3 contains 16 residues. The trim removed 2 bases at V and 4 bases at J, leaving 5 bases unmatched. Germline CDR1 LGHNA, CDR2 YSLEER. The CDR3 reads CASSQRLAASTGELFF. The CDR3 nucleotides are TGCGCCAGCAGCCAACGACTAGCGGCGAGCACCGGGGAGCTGTTTTTT.

The genes are TRBV19 and TRBJ2-7; 9 nucleotides line up with TRBD1. The V gene's germline CDR1 is LNHDA and CDR2 SQIVND (reference sequence). The CDR3 covers 13 residues. The V gene end was trimmed by 2 bases and the J gene end by 5 bases; junction bases not matched to a gene: 1. This chain's CDR3 is CASSITGGNEQYF. Written as DNA, the CDR3 is TGTGCCAGTAGTATAACAGGGGGCAACGAGCAGTACTTC.

This clone has a single count. V gene TRBV18 combines with J gene TRBJ2-7; 7 positions agree with TRBD1. Germline CDR1 and CDR2: KGHSH and LQKENI. Trimming at V came to 3 bases and at J to 6 bases, leaving 5 bases not matched to a gene. CDR3 length: 13 amino acids. CDR3 DNA sequence: TGTGCCAGCTCACCGGGGACAGTCGCCGAGCAGTACTTC. It translates to CASSPGTVAEQYF.

This chain links TRBV30 with TRBJ2-3; TRBD2 might be the D (6 bases). There are 13 residues in the CDR3. Trimming took 2 bases from V and 3 from J, leaving 9 bases between them. Looked up from germline, CDR1 is GTSNPN and CDR2 is SVGIG (reference sequence). Here the CDR3 DNA reads TGTGCCTGGAGTATGGGAGGAACAGATACGCAGTATTTT. Protein product: CAWSMGGTDTQYF.

This sequence joins TRBV6-5 and TRBJ2-2; D might be TRBD2 (6 bases). V was clipped by 6 bases and J by 4 bases, with 6 bases between them. Germline CDR1 MNHEY, CDR2 SVGAGI. The CDR3 spans 12 residues. The CDR3 reads CASRGGTGELFF. Written as DNA, the CDR3 is TGTGCCAGCAGGGGAGGCACCGGGGAGCTGTTTTTT.

CDR3 bases: TGTGCCAGCAGCCCGGACAGGGGGCAGAACTATGGCTACACCTTC. The encoded protein is CASSPDRGQNYGYTF. This chain links TRBV7-8 with TRBJ1-2, with 11 bases lining up with TRBD1. Per the germline V gene, CDR1 is SGHVS and CDR2 is FQNEAQ. Trimming at V came to 5 bases and at J to 2 bases, leaving 4 bases not matched to a gene. The CDR3 is made up of 15 amino acids.

This chain connects TRBV4-2 to TRBJ2-2; 12 bases align to TRBD1. Germline assignment: CDR1 LGHNA and CDR2 YNFKEQ. The CDR3 covers 17 residues. V was pared by 2 bases and J by 7 bases, with 8 bases of the junction left unmatched. This chain's CDR3 is CASSQKGTGGVDGELFF. The CDR3 DNA reads TGTGCCAGCAGCCAAAAGGGGACAGGGGGCGTCGACGGGGAGCTGTTTTTT.

CDR3 nucleotides: TGTGCCAGCAGCTTCGGGACAACGAACACTGAAGCTTTCTTT. This sequence encodes CASSFGTTNTEAFF. The V call is TRBV7-6, the J call TRBJ1-1; D possibly corresponds to TRBD1 (6 bases). Germline V CDR1 and CDR2: SGHVS, FNYEAQ. This CDR3 is built from 14 residues. V dropped 3 bases and J dropped 1 base, with 9 bases sitting between them.

The chain recombines TRBV19 with TRBJ2-7; the D gene is possibly TRBD1 (7 bases). Per germline, CDR1 LNHDA and CDR2 SQIVND (reference sequence). Trimming cost V 5 bases and J 0 bases, with 11 bases left between them. This CDR3 is built from 14 residues. CDR3 DNA sequence: TGTGCCAGTAGTGCAGGGGGGATCTCCTACGAGCAGTACTTC. Translating gives CASSAGGISYEQYF.

This rearrangement joins TRBV28 to TRBJ1-6, with D tentatively TRBD1 (5 bases). V lost 5 bases and J 0 bases, leaving 20 bases between the germline ends. This CDR3 region has 19 residues. Per the germline V gene, CDR1 is MDHEN and CDR2 is SYDVKM. CDR3 sequence reads: CASSPLLGGSSSYNSPLHF. In nucleotides, the CDR3 is TGTGCCAGCAGTCCTCTATTGGGGGGGTCGAGCTCCTATAATTCACCCCTCCACTTT. Using reference TRBV28 and TRBJ1-6 for the parts outside the CDR3, the full variable domain is DVKVTQSSRYLVKRTGEKVFLECVQDMDHENMFWYRQDPGLGLRLIYFSYDVKMKEKGDIPEGYSVSREKKERFSLILESASTNQTSMYLCASSPLLGGSSSYNSPLHFGNGTRLTVT.